This T cell receptor (beta chain) was captured by sequencing in a study of T cells in Graves' hyperthyroidism and ophthalmopathy. Whole-study findings and limits: Stable hyperthyroidism and ophthalmopathy were separated using 13 V-J signatures.

Note on this clonotype: Its antigen is as yet unknown. A much larger clone sits a single nucleotide away, making a read error possible.

Recently diagnosed hyperthyroidism of less than 2 months' duration affected patients aged 18 to 65. Not enrolled were patients with uncontrolled infection, other autoimmune disease, pregnancy or lactation. Every diagnosis used clinical symptoms, serum thyroxine and TRAb, thyroid ultrasound and orbital computed tomography. What was amplified from RNA transcripts were TCR beta CDR3 regions. HTBI primers were used for first-round RT-PCR of the TCR CDR3. TCRdb re-analysed the multiplex PCR reads in MiXCR, keeping a single row per CDR3 protein. This table has nearly 600,000 distinct CDR3 sequences, about 15% appearing once. Trimming stripped 5 bases from V and 1 base from J, with 12 bases between. The CDR3 sequence is 14 residues long. Per germline, CDR1 LNHNV and CDR2 YYDKDF (reference sequence).

Sequenced material: blood. The chain couples TRBV15 to TRBJ2-7; no firm D call. This clonotype was sampled from a woman in her 30s with Graves' hyperthyroidism that later progressed to Graves' ophthalmopathy. Here the CDR3 reads CATSEVTSSYEQYF. As DNA, the CDR3 is TGTGCCACCAGCGAGGTCACCAGTTCCTACGAGCAGTACTTC.